This is a list of T cell receptor beta chains from one sample in a study of CD8 T cell repertoires and HIV-1 epitope variants. These TCRs' antigens remain unknown. The protocol was immunoSEQ multiplex PCR, while the TCRdb copy is restricted to in-frame clones and leaves out a portion. Of roughly 5,200 clones in the sample, about 60% were seen once. Input material: cultured CD8+ T cells derived from PBMCs. All receptors come from a male donor with HIV. Both conserved end residues are part of each CDR3. A D gene is named only where the DNA matches it firmly. Clone size is shown for a subset of rows, as once, few, many or a class of expanded clone.

NA,TRBV10-3,TRBD1,TRBJ1-2,TGTGCCATCAGTGCGGACAGGGGCGATGGCTACACCTTC,CAISADRGDGYTF
NA,TRBV19,TRBD1,TRBJ1-2,TGTGCCAGTAGTAGATACTTAGGACAGGATGACTATGGCTACACCTTC,CASSRYLGQDDYGYTF
NA,TRBV28,NA,TRBJ1-1,TGTGCCAGCAGTTTTCAGGGGCAGAAGGACACTGAAGCTTTCTTT,CASSFQGQKDTEAFF
few,TRBV28,NA,TRBJ1-3,TGTGCCAGCAGTTTAGAGACTCGGACGGTGGACGGAAACACCATATATTTT,CASSLETRTVDGNTIYF
large,TRBV4-3,NA,TRBJ1-4,TGCGCCAGCAGCCAAGATTCAACGGGGAACATTGCAACTAATGAAAAACTGTTTTTT,CASSQDSTGNIATNEKLFF
NA,TRBV5-1,NA,TRBJ1-2,TGCGCCAGCAGCCAGGACAGCCCGGGCTACACCTTC,CASSQDSPGYTF
few,TRBV2,NA,TRBJ2-5,TGTGCCAGCAGGGGCTTCACAGGGAGGGAGACCCAGTACTTC,CASRGFTGRETQYF
NA,TRBV4-1,NA,TRBJ2-3,TGCGCCAGCAGCCAAGACGAGAGGCGCACAGATACGCAGTATTTT,CASSQDERRTDTQYF
NA,TRBV28,NA,TRBJ1-3,TGTGCCAGCCGATTTGGCAACACCATATATTTT,CASRFGNTIYF
NA,TRBV29-1,NA,TRBJ2-6,TGCAGCGTCGCCCCGACAGATTTGATTCCTGACGTCCTGACTTTC,CSVAPTDLIPDVLTF
few,TRBV7-9,TRBD2,TRBJ2-1,TGTGCCAGCAGCTTACTAGCGGGAGAGGGCAATGAGCAGTTCTTC,CASSLLAGEGNEQFF
hyperexpanded,TRBV13,NA,TRBJ2-5,TGTGCCAGCAGCTCCGCCGGGATAGATCAAGAGACCCAGTACTTC,CASSSAGIDQETQYF
NA,TRBV28,NA,TRBJ1-5,TGTGCCAGCACCCCGATTAGAAGCAATCAGCCCCAGCATTTT,CASTPIRSNQPQHF
NA,TRBV13,TRBD2,TRBJ2-2,TGTGCCAGCGGGAGGGCGAACACCGGGGAGCTGTTTTTT,CASGRANTGELFF
NA,TRBV7-9,TRBD1,TRBJ2-5,TGTGCCAGCAGCCGCCTTGAACAGGGGGCCCAAGAGACCCAGTACTTC,CASSRLEQGAQETQYF
NA,TRBV28,TRBD1,TRBJ1-1,TGTGCCAGCAGTTTACCAGGGGGTAACACTGAAGCTTTCTTT,CASSLPGGNTEAFF
few,TRBV6-5,TRBD2,TRBJ2-7,TGTGCCAGCAGTGCGGGGACTATCGAGCAGTACTTC,CASSAGTIEQYF
medium-sized,TRBV7-8,NA,TRBJ2-7,TGTGCCAGCAGCCCAAGGGCGGGGCACTACGAGCAGTACTTC,CASSPRAGHYEQYF
NA,TRBV2,TRBD1,TRBJ2-1,TGTGCCAGCAGTGAAAGACAGGGGGCAAGGAATGAGCAGTTCTTC,CASSERQGARNEQFF
few,TRBV5-6,NA,TRBJ2-5,TGTGCCAGCACCCAGGAGAGTTCGGAGACCCAGTACTTC,CASTQESSETQYF
NA,TRBV10-3,NA,TRBJ2-2,TGTGCCATCAGTGAAAATCTAGGCGTTACCGGGGAGCTGTTTTTT,CAISENLGVTGELFF
NA,TRBV11-2,NA,TRBJ2-5,TGTGCCAGCAGCGCCAGAGGAGAGACCCAGTACTTC,CASSARGETQYF
few,TRBV6-5,NA,TRBJ1-1,TGTGCCAGCAGTTCGGCAGGGGTTTTGGACACTGAAGCTTTCTTT,CASSSAGVLDTEAFF
NA,TRBV13,TRBD2,TRBJ2-1,TGTGCCAGCAGCTTCCTGGCTAGCGGGGGGGCGGTTCAAGGTGAGCAGTTCTTC,CASSFLASGGAVQGEQFF
few,TRBV15,NA,TRBJ1-4,TGTGCCACCAGCAGAGACAGGGGTGGGGAAAAACTGTTTTTT,CATSRDRGGEKLFF
NA,TRBV9,NA,TRBJ1-4,TGTGCCAGCAGCGTAGGTCCCGATAATGAAAAACTGTTTTTT,CASSVGPDNEKLFF
NA,TRBV13,TRBD1,TRBJ1-4,TGTGCCAGCAGCTTAGAGGGACAGGAAAAACTGTTTTTT,CASSLEGQEKLFF
NA,TRBV7-3,NA,TRBJ2-1,TGTGCCAGCAGTTGGAGACAGAGCTCCTACAATGAGCAGTTCTTC,CASSWRQSSYNEQFF
NA,TRBV7-9,TRBD1,TRBJ2-3,TGTGCCAGCAGCCCCGGGACAGGGATGGGGGATACGCAGTATTTT,CASSPGTGMGDTQYF
NA,TRBV29-1,NA,TRBJ2-5,TGCAGCGTACCCATGACCCCGGGGGCCCAGTACTTC,CSVPMTPGAQYF
NA,TRBV5-3,TRBD2,TRBJ2-5,TGTGCCAGAAGCTTGTGTTTTACTAGCGGTTACCAAGAGACCCAGTACTTC,CARSLCFTSGYQETQYF
NA,TRBV7-9,NA,TRBJ2-7,TGTGCCAGCAGCACCACAGGGAGGGAAGTAATCTACGAGCAGTACTTC,CASSTTGREVIYEQYF
NA,TRBV27,NA,TRBJ2-2,TGTGCCAGCAGTTTAGAGGCCCCAGGGACCGGGGAGCTGTTTTTT,CASSLEAPGTGELFF
NA,TRBV14,NA,TRBJ1-4,TGTGCCAGCAGCCAGGACCCCATTGGGGGGCTCGATGAAAAACTGTTTTTT,CASSQDPIGGLDEKLFF
few,TRBV11-1,NA,TRBJ1-2,TGTGCCAGCAGCGAAACAGACTATGGCTACACCTTC,CASSETDYGYTF
NA,TRBV7-8,NA,TRBJ2-7,TGTGCCAGCAGCTCAGGGACCTCCTCCTACGAGCAGTACTTC,CASSSGTSSYEQYF
NA,TRBV2,NA,TRBJ2-2,TGTGCCACTTCCGCCGAGGTCGGGGAGCTGTTTTTT,CATSAEVGELFF
once,TRBV19,NA,TRBJ2-1,TGTGCCAGTAGTCCGTCAGGGAGCTCCTACAATGAGCAGTTCTTC,CASSPSGSSYNEQFF
once,TRBV7-9,NA,TRBJ2-7,TGTGCCAGCGGGGGGTACGAGCAGTACTTC,CASGGYEQYF
few,TRBV11-1,NA,TRBJ1-1,TGTGCCAGCAGCTTGACAGCCGGGGGTACTGAAGCTTTCTTT,CASSLTAGGTEAFF
few,TRBV5-1,NA,TRBJ2-1,TGCGCCAGCAGCTTGGAAGGAGAGACCTACAATGAGCAGTTCTTC,CASSLEGETYNEQFF
NA,TRBV2,NA,TRBJ2-2,TGTGCCAGCAGTGCGGGGGCTAGCGGTATGCGAGACACCGGGGAGCTGTTTTTT,CASSAGASGMRDTGELFF
NA,TRBV29-1,NA,TRBJ2-2,TGCAGCGTTGTTGCGGCGGCTAGCGAAGGCGGGGAGCTGTTTTTT,CSVVAAASEGGELFF
NA,TRBV5-1,TRBD1,TRBJ2-7,TGCGCCAGCAGCCCTGGGACAGGGCAAAAGCAGTACTTC,CASSPGTGQKQYF
NA,TRBV4-3,NA,TRBJ1-3,TGCGCCAGCAGCCAAGAGGTGGGAGATAGAAACACCATATATTTT,CASSQEVGDRNTIYF
NA,TRBV19,NA,TRBJ2-3,TGTGCCAGTAGTATAGTTGGCAGTCTTAGCACAGATACGCAGTATTTT,CASSIVGSLSTDTQYF
few,TRBV6-1,NA,TRBJ1-4,TGTGCCAGCAGTGAAGCCCCGGGTCCAACTAATGAAAAACTGTTTTTT,CASSEAPGPTNEKLFF
once,TRBV5-1,NA,TRBJ2-2,TGCGCCAGCAGCTTGGATCTTGGGGGGAACACCGGGGAGCTGTTTTTT,CASSLDLGGNTGELFF
once,TRBV28,TRBD2,TRBJ2-3,TGTGCCACCGGGGGGGGCGGGACGGCAGATACGCAGTATTTT,CATGGGGTADTQYF
NA,TRBV29-1,NA,TRBJ2-3,TGCAGACGTTGCCCAAAAGCAGATACGCAGTATTTT,CRRCPKADTQYF